The 27 T cell receptor beta chains given below trace back to one sample, sequenced in a study of beta chain features in type 1 diabetes. Reverse transcription of all isolated RNA meant that expressed TCRB transcripts were sequenced. Some clones are missing from TCRdb's copy, which holds only in-frame ones; the method was immunoSEQ multiplex PCR. Here the sample spans more than 550,000 clones, more than 12% being singletons. General study results and limits: Shortening that was moderate but significant affected the TCRB CDR3s of Type 1 diabetes patients in all four CD4+ subsets.

These receptors are not linked to any known antigen. The sequencing sample was made of naive CD4+ T cells from blood. Source of these receptors: a man younger than 30 with type 1 diabetes.

Here the CDR3 reads CASSSAGTGVGYTF. The CDR3 nucleotides are TGCGCCAGCAGCTCTGCCGGGACAGGGGTCGGCTACACCTTC. The V and J genes are TRBV5-1 and TRBJ1-2; 10 nucleotides match TRBD1. V was pared by 3 bases and J by 8 bases, with 7 bases of the junction left unmatched. From germline, CDR1 is SGHRS and CDR2 YFSETQ. The CDR3 contains 14 residues.

This clone was picked up many times. The identical CDR3 is also encoded by other nucleotide sequences in the sample. This chain connects TRBV7-9 to TRBJ1-6; D possibly corresponds to TRBD1 (5 bases). Trimming left V 1 base short and J 7 bases short, with 5 bases between. The germline gives CDR1 SEHNR, CDR2 FQNEAQ (reference sequence). This CDR3 contains 13 residues. The CDR3 sequence is CASSLEGNSPLHF. The DNA for the CDR3 is TGTGCCAGCAGCTTAGAGGGGAATTCACCCCTCCACTTT.

This clone has more than one count but fewer than ten. This rearrangement joins TRBV7-9 to TRBJ2-1; D is possibly TRBD1 (6 bases). CDR3 length: 15 amino acids. The V and J ends lost 4 bases and 6 bases respectively, with 16 bases between them. CDR1 is SEHNR and CDR2 is FQNEAQ in the germline V gene (reference sequence). The DNA of the CDR3 is TGTGCCAGCAGCTCACAGGGCGAAGGAGTCAATGAGCAGTTCTTC. Amino acids: CASSSQGEGVNEQFF.

This clone was observed a handful of times. The rearrangement joins TRBV21-1 to TRBJ2-2. TRBV21-1 represents a pseudogene. CDR3 length: 15 amino acids. Here the CDR3 DNA reads TGTGCCAGCAGTTCTCAAGACCGAATCACCGGGGAGCTGTTTTTT. This translates into CASSSQDRITGELFF.

This clone was counted a few times. The chain is built from TRBV7-2 and TRBJ2-7; TRBD1 aligns across 8 bases. This CDR3 has 17 residues. Germline values: CDR1 SGHTA, CDR2 FQGNSA. V lost 3 bases, J lost 2 bases, and 12 bases stayed unmatched. CDR3 sequence: CASSFRTGHDLAYEQYF. The CDR3 DNA sequence: TGTGCCAGCAGCTTTCGGACAGGGCACGACTTAGCCTACGAGCAGTACTTC.

The V call is TRBV7-9, the J call TRBJ1-4; D uncertain. The V and J ends lost 1 base and 5 bases respectively, with 17 bases between them. CDR1 and CDR2 from the germline V gene are SEHNR and FQNEAQ (reference sequence). The CDR3 is 17 residues long. CDR3 sequence reads: CASSLGQAGPSNEKLFF. CDR3 nucleotide sequence: TGTGCCAGCAGCTTAGGGCAGGCAGGCCCCAGCAATGAAAAACTGTTTTTT.

The rearrangement uses TRBV25-1 and TRBJ2-7; D tentatively reads TRBD1 or TRBD2 (5 bases each). Per the germline V gene, CDR1 is MGHDK and CDR2 is SYGVNS. Trimming pared 4 bases from V and 6 bases from J, leaving 16 bases between. The CDR3 extends over 14 amino acids. CDR3 in amino acids: CASSGMNTRGEQYF. The DNA of the CDR3 is TGTGCCAGCAGTGGGATGAATACTAGGGGCGAGCAGTACTTC.

As for this clone: Its ends do not fully match the called genes, so a read error is possible. The chain has TRBV11-2 and TRBJ2-5; D ambiguous. This CDR3 contains 12 residues. CDR1 and CDR2 from the germline V gene are SGHAT and FQNNGV. The CDR3 protein is CASSVDQETQYF. The CDR3 DNA follows: TGTGCCAGCAGCGTAGACCAAGAGACCCAGTACTTC.

CDR3 residues: CASSPGGGANQPQHF. CDR3 coding DNA: TGCGCCAGCAGCCCGGGAGGAGGGGCAAATCAGCCCCAGCATTTT. This sequence joins TRBV5-1 and TRBJ1-5, with a weak D call TRBD1 (5 bases). The CDR3 runs 15 residues. Germline V lookup: CDR1 SGHRS, CDR2 YFSETQ. The V end lost 4 bases, the J end lost 4 bases, and 15 bases lay between the germline ends.

This sequence joins TRBV29-1 and TRBJ1-1, with D unclear. The CDR3 extends over 17 amino acids. Trimming shortened V by 4 bases and J by 3 bases, and 24 bases separated the two germline ends. Germline CDR1 and CDR2: SQVTM and ANQGSEA. CDR3 DNA: TGCAGCGTTGTCGGCCAGAAGGGATCGCTTAGGGACACTGAAGCTTTCTTT. Amino acids: CSVVGQKGSLRDTEAFF.

A note on this clone: Different DNA sequences within this sample yield the same CDR3. The chain couples TRBV30 to TRBJ2-7; D gene ambiguous. V gave up 0 bases and J gave up 7 bases, with 7 bases separating them. The CDR3 loop spans 11 amino acids. Germline values: CDR1 GTSNPN, CDR2 SVGIG (reference sequence). The CDR3 DNA sequence: TGTGCCTGGAGTGTACTTCGGGAGCAGTACTTC. Protein: CAWSVLREQYF.

This chain links TRBV15 with TRBJ2-7; D remains ambiguous. CDR1 and CDR2 (germline): LNHNV, YYDKDF (reference sequence). With 0 bases removed from V and 7 bases from J, the gap between germline ends came to 22 bases. CDR3 length: 17 amino acids. CDR3 protein: CATSRDERPDLRMEQYF. DNA for the CDR3: TGTGCCACCAGCAGAGATGAACGACCGGACCTTCGTATGGAGCAGTACTTC.

This clone showed up just a few times. The rearrangement links TRBV9 to TRBJ2-7, with D perhaps TRBD1 or TRBD2 (5 bases each). V lost 0 bases and J 2 bases, leaving 12 bases between the germline ends. Germline V gene sequence: CDR1 SGDLS, CDR2 YYNGEE. CDR3 length: 15 amino acids. CDR3 bases: TGTGCCAGCAGCGTAGGACCGATGGGGGCCTACGAGCAGTACTTC. Translation gives CASSVGPMGAYEQYF.

This clone occurred a few times. V is TRBV2 and J is TRBJ1-2, with a tentative D call TRBD1 (6 bases). Germline V gene lookup returns CDR1 SNHLY and CDR2 FYNNEI. The V and J ends lost 9 bases and 4 bases respectively, with 21 bases between them. This CDR3 has 15 amino acids. The CDR3 here is CARTPGTGASYGYTF. The CDR3 DNA reads as TGTGCCAGGACACCAGGGACGGGGGCCAGCTATGGCTACACCTTC.

The sample holds a few counts of this clone. The CDR3 reads CASSIDRGRGYEQFF. CDR3 nucleotides: TGTGCCAGCAGTATCGACAGGGGGCGGGGGTATGAGCAGTTCTTC. The V call is TRBV2, the J call TRBJ2-1, with TRBD1 identical over 10 bases. Germline V gives CDR1 SNHLY, CDR2 FYNNEI. The V and J ends lost 5 bases and 8 bases, in that order; junction bases with no gene match: 9. CDR3 size: 15 residues.

The sample holds a few counts of this clone. This chain joins TRBV7-9 and TRBJ1-1; possible D gene TRBD1, 5 bases. Trimming removed 8 bases at V and 0 bases at J, with 16 bases between. CDR3 size: 15 residues. Germline CDR1 reads SEHNR; CDR2 reads FQNEAQ (reference sequence). CDR3 in DNA: TGTGCCAGCGTAAGAGGGGACGCATTGAACACTGAAGCTTTCTTT. Translation gives CASVRGDALNTEAFF. Full variable domain (missing parts from reference TRBV7-9 and TRBJ1-1): DTGVSQNPRHKITKRGQNVTFRCDPISEHNRLYWYRQTLGQGPEFLTYFQNEAQLEKSRLLSDRFSAERPKGSFSTLEIQRTEQGDSAMYLCASVRGDALNTEAFFGQGTRLTVV.

This clone was seen only a few times. This chain uses TRBV2 with TRBJ1-6; D not resolved. The ends were cut back, 10 bases at V and 9 bases at J, with 16 bases in the middle. Germline-derived CDR1 and CDR2 are SNHLY and FYNNEI. The CDR3 consists of 13 residues. CDR3 coding DNA: TGTGCCACCACTCCTAATGTGGGTTCACCCCTCCACTTT. Encoded protein: CATTPNVGSPLHF.

The chain joins TRBV10-1 to TRBJ2-1, with 7 nucleotides matching TRBD1. The V segment lost 6 bases and the J segment 2 bases; nucleotides outside the gene matches: 4. In germline, CDR1 is WNHNN, CDR2 SYGVQD (reference sequence). CDR3 size: 14 residues. The CDR3 nucleotides read TGCGCCAGCAGGAAACAGGGGCCCTACAATGAGCAGTTCTTC. Amino acids: CASRKQGPYNEQFF.

This clone came up a few times. The chain is built from TRBV7-9 and TRBJ2-3; no reliable D call. The CDR3 extends over 11 amino acids. CDR1 SEHNR and CDR2 FQNEAQ come from the germline V gene (reference sequence). With 2 bases removed from V and 5 bases from J, the gap between germline ends came to 2 bases. CDR3 region: CASSLKDTQYF. The CDR3 region has the DNA TGTGCCAGCAGCTTAAAAGATACGCAGTATTTT. The whole variable domain, remainder taken from reference TRBV7-9 and TRBJ2-3, is DTGVSQNPRHKITKRGQNVTFRCDPISEHNRLYWYRQTLGQGPEFLTYFQNEAQLEKSRLLSDRFSAERPKGSFSTLEIQRTEQGDSAMYLCASSLKDTQYFGPGTRLTVL.

This clone was found a few times. V is TRBV4-1 and J is TRBJ2-5, with 10 bases matching TRBD1. V lost 4 bases and J lost 5; bases outside the gene matches: 10. This CDR3 has 16 residues. Germline values: CDR1 MGHRA, CDR2 YSYEKL. CDR3 region: CASSLGTGVIRETQYF. DNA of the CDR3: TGCGCCAGCAGCCTCGGGACAGGGGTTATACGGGAGACCCAGTACTTC.

This clone was seen just once. Here the CDR3 DNA reads TGTGCCAGCAGCTTCCGGTCAGCTTCCAGAGGGTCAGATACGCAGTATTTT. It yields the protein CASSFRSASRGSDTQYF. The V and J genes are TRBV13 and TRBJ2-3; D may be TRBD2 (5 bases). Germline loops: CDR1 PRHDT, CDR2 FYEKMQ (reference sequence). V lost 3 bases and J lost 4, with 20 bases in between. The CDR3 loop spans 17 amino acids.

This clone was counted a few times. The V call is TRBV7-9, the J call TRBJ2-3; perhaps D is TRBD1 or TRBD2 (5 bases each). This CDR3 has 14 residues. Looked up from germline, CDR1 is SEHNR and CDR2 is FQNEAQ (reference sequence). Deletions cut 5 bases from V and 4 bases from J, with 13 bases between. The DNA of the CDR3 is TGTGCCAGCAGCGGAAGATCGGGGCCAGATACGCAGTATTTT. It encodes CASSGRSGPDTQYF. Supplemented by reference TRBV7-9 and TRBJ2-3, the full variable domain reads DTGVSQNPRHKITKRGQNVTFRCDPISEHNRLYWYRQTLGQGPEFLTYFQNEAQLEKSRLLSDRFSAERPKGSFSTLEIQRTEQGDSAMYLCASSGRSGPDTQYFGPGTRLTVL.

The table lists this clone with a few counts. This chain joins TRBV15 and TRBJ2-7; no definite D call. This CDR3 has 15 amino acids. With 0 bases removed from V and 6 bases from J, the gap between germline ends came to 15 bases. Germline V gene sequence: CDR1 LNHNV, CDR2 YYDKDF (reference sequence). The CDR3 nucleotides read TGTGCCACCAGCAGAGAAGTTGGGTGGTCCGGCGAGCAGTACTTC. This gives the protein CATSREVGWSGEQYF.

In its sample, this clone was seen a few times. J is TRBJ1-4 and V is TRBV7-9; D may be TRBD1 (5 bases). V dropped 6 bases and J dropped 4 bases, with 15 bases sitting between them. The CDR3 runs to 15 residues. CDR1 and CDR2 from the germline V gene are SEHNR and FQNEAQ (reference sequence). DNA of the CDR3: TGTGCCAGCAGTTCCGCCCGGAGGGGTAATGAAAAACTGTTTTTT. Amino acids: CASSSARRGNEKLFF.

This clone was seen a handful of times. This chain links TRBV29-1 with TRBJ2-1; 12 bases are shared with TRBD2. In germline, CDR1 is SQVTM, CDR2 ANQGSEA. This CDR3 spans 15 amino acids. With 5 bases clipped from V and 4 bases from J, the junction kept 6 bases outside the gene matches. DNA for the CDR3: TGCAGCGTTTCCTCGGGGACTAGCGGGTACAATGAGCAGTTCTTC. It translates to CSVSSGTSGYNEQFF.

This clone was detected a few times. Relative to the germline gene, one junction end is altered; a read error may explain this. The V and J genes are TRBV7-9 and TRBJ2-5; no clear D gene. CDR1 is SEHNR, CDR2 FQNEAQ, per germline (reference sequence). The CDR3 is 13 amino acids. CDR3 nucleotides: TGTGCCAGCAGCTTAGTAGGCCCCGCGCCGGATCACTTC. Its translation is CASSLVGPAPDHF.

This clone has just a few counts. In DNA form, the CDR3 reads TGTGCCAGCGGTTTGGACAGGGGCCCCGGCGAGCAGTACTTC. This translates into CASGLDRGPGEQYF. The gene calls are TRBV2 and TRBJ2-7; 9 bases fit TRBD1. J lost 6 bases, V lost 8 bases, and 11 bases had no gene match. This CDR3 is 14 amino acids long. CDR1 is SNHLY and CDR2 is FYNNEI in the germline V gene.